Each of the 8 T cell receptor beta chains below was sequenced from the same sample in a study of cytomegalovirus exposure and HLA in healthy donors. The assay was immunoSEQ multiplex PCR, and TCRdb's table has in-frame clones only and misses some. The table has some 170,000 clones, approximately 89% seen once; the top ten hold less than 3.5%. The sequenced sample consisted of PBMCs. The receptors shown here come from a man in his late teens or twenties in good health and CMV-seropositive.

V and J are TRBV7-6 and TRBJ2-7, with D perhaps TRBD1 (5 bases). V lost 5 bases and J 0 bases, leaving 11 bases between the germline ends. The germline CDR1 and CDR2 sequences are SGHVS and FNYEAQ. CDR3 length: 14 amino acids. CDR3 residues: CASSPRTRSYEQYF. CDR3 sequence (DNA): TGTGCCAGCAGCCCCCGGACACGCTCCTACGAGCAGTACTTC.

This chain joins TRBV14 and TRBJ2-5; TRBD2 aligns across 14 bases. Trimming cost V 4 bases and J 5 bases; bases outside gene matches: 6. The CDR3 sequence is 16 residues long. Germline V gives CDR1 SGHDN, CDR2 FVKESK. The CDR3 DNA is TGTGCCAGCAGCCCCCTGCGACTAGCGGGAGGGGAGACCCAGTACTTC. It codes for CASSPLRLAGGETQYF.

The chain joins TRBV7-2 to TRBJ1-2, with TRBD1 matching 7 bases. Trimming cost V 4 bases and J 4 bases; bases outside gene matches: 6. CDR3 length: 14 residues. Germline assignment: CDR1 SGHTA and CDR2 FQGNSA. The CDR3 sequence is CASSSRTGSYGYTF. As DNA, the CDR3 is TGTGCCAGCAGCTCTAGGACAGGCTCCTATGGCTACACCTTC.

The chain employs TRBV28 and TRBJ1-5, with a tentative D call TRBD1 (5 bases). The V and J ends lost 5 bases and 13 bases respectively, with 18 bases between them. The CDR3 runs to 13 residues. In germline, CDR1 is MDHEN, CDR2 SYDVKM. CDR3 sequence (DNA): TGTGCCAGCAGTCCGCTTTACGGGGGGACTCAGCATTTT. As protein: CASSPLYGGTQHF.

This chain connects TRBV7-8 to TRBJ2-1, with 15 bases fitting TRBD2. The J segment lost 0 bases and the V segment lost 1 base, leaving 10 bases of the junction unmatched. The CDR3 loop spans 21 amino acids. Germline V lookup: CDR1 SGHVS, CDR2 FQNEAQ. The CDR3 DNA reads as TGTGCCAGCAGCTTAGTTGCGGGCTTGGGACTAGCGGGGGGCTCCTACAATGAGCAGTTCTTC. This encodes CASSLVAGLGLAGGSYNEQFF.

The genes are TRBV18 and TRBJ2-2, with 7 bases matching TRBD1. Germline V gene sequence: CDR1 KGHSH, CDR2 LQKENI. CDR3 length: 15 residues. Losses at the gene ends were 0 bases for V and 5 bases for J; bases not matched to a gene: 3. CDR3 in amino acids: CASSPPQTGTGELFF. The CDR3 nucleotides read TGTGCCAGCTCACCACCCCAGACAGGGACCGGGGAGCTGTTTTTT.

DNA for the CDR3: TGCAGCGTTCCCGGGACTAGCACAAATGAGCAGTTCTTC. Encoded protein: CSVPGTSTNEQFF. The V call is TRBV29-1, the J call TRBJ2-1; TRBD2 matches 9 bases. This CDR3 spans 13 amino acids. Germline V gene data show CDR1 as SQVTM and CDR2 as ANQGSEA. J lost 7 bases, V lost 5 bases, and 6 bases had no gene match.

The chain employs TRBV4-3 and TRBJ2-2; TRBD2 matches at 12 bases. Germline V gene data show CDR1 as LGHNA and CDR2 as YSLEER. The CDR3 totals 18 residues. J was trimmed by 5 bases and V by 4 bases; bases with no gene match: 11. Here the CDR3 DNA reads TGCGCCAGCAGCCCCATGGCTAGCGGGGGGGCGGGTACCGGGGAGCTGTTTTTT. Its protein is CASSPMASGGAGTGELFF.